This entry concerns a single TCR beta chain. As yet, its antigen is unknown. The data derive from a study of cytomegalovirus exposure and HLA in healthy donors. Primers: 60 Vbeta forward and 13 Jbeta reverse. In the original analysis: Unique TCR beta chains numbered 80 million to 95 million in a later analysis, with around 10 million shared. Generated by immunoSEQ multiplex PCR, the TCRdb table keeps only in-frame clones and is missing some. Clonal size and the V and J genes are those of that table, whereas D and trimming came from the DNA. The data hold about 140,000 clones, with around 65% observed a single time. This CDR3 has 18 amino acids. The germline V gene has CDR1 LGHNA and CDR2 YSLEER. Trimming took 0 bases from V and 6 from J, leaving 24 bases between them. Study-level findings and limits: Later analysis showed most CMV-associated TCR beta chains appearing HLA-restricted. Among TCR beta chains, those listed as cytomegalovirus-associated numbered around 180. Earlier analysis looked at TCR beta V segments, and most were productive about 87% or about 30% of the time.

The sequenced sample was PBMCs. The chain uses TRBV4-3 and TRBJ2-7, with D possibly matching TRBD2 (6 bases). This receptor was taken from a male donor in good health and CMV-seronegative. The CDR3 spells CASSQEMDVTSGGCEQYF. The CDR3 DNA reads TGCGCCAGCAGCCAAGAGATGGACGTAACGTCAGGAGGGTGCGAGCAGTACTTC.